These 17 T cell receptor beta chains originate from one sample sequenced in a study of identical twins. From the 5' RACE reads, TCRdb called clonotypes with MiXCR, one entry per CDR3 protein. The repertoire has 470,000 or so distinct CDR3 sequences, more than 20% of them found once; the top ten carry just under 3%. This sample also appeared in a second study, on T cells expressing NK-cell markers.

Sequences were obtained from CD4+ T cells sorted from blood. These receptors originate from a woman aged 18 to 35 in good health.

The chain has TRBV9 and TRBJ2-5; TRBD2 matches at 11 bases. V lost 4 bases to trimming and J lost 3 bases; unmatched junction nucleotides: 5. This CDR3 region has 15 residues. The germline gives CDR1 SGDLS, CDR2 YYNGEE. DNA of the CDR3: TGTGCCAGCAGCTTTAGCGGGAGGGTAGAAGAGACCCAGTACTTC. Protein sequence: CASSFSGRVEETQYF.

In its sample, this clonotype was seen a few times. The chain links TRBV15 to TRBJ1-1; weak D call: TRBD1 (5 bases). The CDR3 has 16 residues. CDR1 is LNHNV, CDR2 YYDKDF, per germline (reference sequence). Trimming pared 1 base from V and 1 base from J, leaving 13 bases between. For the CDR3, the DNA is TGTGCCACCAGCAGAGGAAGAAGGCAGGGGAACACTGAAGCTTTCTTT. It specifies CATSRGRRQGNTEAFF.

This clonotype was found a few times. The V call is TRBV19, the J call TRBJ2-1; weak D call: TRBD2 (6 bases). CDR1 is LNHDA, CDR2 SQIVND, per germline (reference sequence). The CDR3 runs 14 residues. Trimming removed 6 bases at V and 7 bases at J, with 16 bases between. The CDR3 region has the DNA TGTGCCAGTAGAGATCCGGGGGTAGGGAATGAGCAGTTCTTC. Its protein is CASRDPGVGNEQFF.

This chain links TRBV19 with TRBJ2-1; 8 bases fit TRBD1. The V gene end was trimmed by 5 bases and the J gene end by 2 bases; junction bases not matched to a gene: 5. Germline lookup yields CDR1 LNHDA and CDR2 SQIVND (reference sequence). The CDR3 spans 15 residues. In nucleotides, the CDR3 is TGTGCCAGTAGTTTTTGGGGACAGGCCTACAATGAGCAGTTCTTC. It translates to CASSFWGQAYNEQFF.

This chain links TRBV25-1 with TRBJ1-1; D is possibly TRBD1 (5 bases). CDR1 and CDR2 from the germline V gene are MGHDK and SYGVNS. This CDR3 region has 15 residues. Trimming removed 4 bases from V and 11 bases from J, with 23 bases in between. CDR3 amino acids: CASSALGADGTRAFF. The DNA of the CDR3 is TGTGCCAGCAGTGCTCTTGGGGCGGACGGGACCCGTGCTTTCTTT.

CDR3 sequence (DNA): TGTGCCAGCAGCCCCTGGCTAGCGGGATTCTACAATGAGCAGTTCTTC. Amino acids: CASSPWLAGFYNEQFF. The chain carries TRBV3-1 and TRBJ2-1; 9 nucleotides align to TRBD2. The germline gives CDR1 LGHDT, CDR2 YNNKEL (reference sequence). The CDR3 consists of 16 residues. The V gene end was trimmed by 4 bases and the J gene end by 3 bases; junction bases not matched to a gene: 7.

This clonotype was seen at least ten times. The chain has TRBV2 and TRBJ2-5; tentative D call: TRBD2 (5 bases). Germline V CDR1 and CDR2: SNHLY, FYNNEI. V lost 6 bases to trimming and J lost 7 bases, with 18 bases between them. This CDR3 spans 14 amino acids. CDR3 protein: CASRDYTGWGTQYF. CDR3 nucleotides: TGTGCCAGCAGAGACTACACCGGGTGGGGGACCCAGTACTTC.

The CDR3, as DNA: TGTGCCAGCAGCTTTTCGCTAGCCCTCGACACCGGGGAGCTGTTTTTT. Its protein is CASSFSLALDTGELFF. The chain has TRBV7-3 and TRBJ2-2; weak D call: TRBD2 (5 bases). The length of the CDR3 is 16 residues. Per the germline V gene, CDR1 is SGHTA and CDR2 is FQGTGA. The V gene lost 3 bases and the J gene lost 3 bases, with 14 bases spanning the gap.

The V call is TRBV5-1, the J call TRBJ1-5; tentative D call: TRBD1 (5 bases). Per the germline V gene, CDR1 is SGHRS and CDR2 is YFSETQ. Trimming took off 7 bases at V and 7 bases at J, with 18 bases between the two ends. The CDR3 loop spans 14 amino acids. The chain's CDR3 is CASAAQAMGQPQHF. CDR3 nucleotides: TGCGCCAGCGCTGCACAGGCTATGGGACAGCCCCAGCATTTT.

The chain uses TRBV20-1 and TRBJ1-2; D is unclear. This CDR3 region has 13 residues. V was shortened by 4 bases and J by 3 bases, with 12 bases between the two germline ends. CDR1 is DFQATT, CDR2 SNEGSKA, per germline (reference sequence). Here the CDR3 reads CSAIDRTDYGYTF. In DNA, the CDR3 is TGCAGTGCTATAGATCGGACGGACTATGGCTACACCTTC.

The chain employs TRBV10-3 and TRBJ1-4, with 7 bases that match TRBD1. With 4 bases clipped from V and 5 bases from J, the junction kept 4 bases outside the gene matches. CDR3 size: 14 residues. CDR1 is ENHRY, CDR2 SYGVKD, per germline. DNA of the CDR3: TGTGCCATCAGTGCAGGGACAGCCAATGAAAAACTGTTTTTT. As protein: CAISAGTANEKLFF.

The rearrangement links TRBV5-6 to TRBJ2-1; possibly TRBD1 or TRBD2 for D (5 bases each). Trimming cost V 4 bases and J 3 bases, with 14 bases left between them. The CDR3 sequence is 15 residues long. Looked up from germline, CDR1 is SGHDT and CDR2 is YYEEEE. CDR3 loop: CASSLGRQLYNEQFF. CDR3 nucleotides: TGTGCCAGCAGCCTGGGACGGCAACTCTACAATGAGCAGTTCTTC.

The chain links TRBV6-5 to TRBJ2-2; 10 bases are a match to TRBD2. CDR3 length equals 15 residues. The J segment lost 5 bases and the V segment lost 4 bases, leaving 4 bases of the junction unmatched. Germline CDR1 reads MNHEY; CDR2 reads SVGAGI. CDR3 loop: CASSLQLAGTGELFF. The DNA of the CDR3 is TGTGCCAGCAGTTTGCAACTAGCGGGAACCGGGGAGCTGTTTTTT.

This clonotype was detected a few times. CDR3 in amino acids: CASNPLAGGARELFF. CDR3 sequence (DNA): TGCGCCAGCAACCCCCTGGCGGGGGGGGCCCGGGAGCTGTTTTTT. V is TRBV5-1 and J is TRBJ2-2; 9 bases align to TRBD2. The V gene end was trimmed by 6 bases and the J gene end by 9 bases; junction bases not matched to a gene: 12. The CDR3 has 15 amino acids. The germline V gene has CDR1 SGHRS and CDR2 YFSETQ.

The chain joins TRBV5-1 to TRBJ2-2; 7 bases match TRBD2. This CDR3 spans 15 amino acids. V lost 0 bases, J lost 3 bases, and 2 bases stayed unmatched. CDR1 SGHRS and CDR2 YFSETQ come from the germline V gene. The CDR3 region has the DNA TGCGCCAGCAGCTTGGATGCGGGAGACACCGGGGAGCTGTTTTTT. The encoded protein is CASSLDAGDTGELFF.

This clonotype was seen at least ten times. The chain joins TRBV5-1 to TRBJ1-1; D gene unclear. Germline lookup yields CDR1 SGHRS and CDR2 YFSETQ. V lost 0 bases and J 1 base, leaving 7 bases between the germline ends. The CDR3 has 14 amino acids. The CDR3 DNA sequence: TGCGCCAGCAGCTTGGGTTGGGGGAACACTGAAGCTTTCTTT. This codes for CASSLGWGNTEAFF.

The chain carries TRBV29-1 and TRBJ1-5; D gene uncertain. V was clipped by 4 bases and J by 4 bases, with 8 bases between them. This CDR3 region has 12 residues. Germline assignment: CDR1 SQVTM and CDR2 ANQGSEA. The CDR3 protein is CSVAGSNQPQHF. CDR3 DNA sequence: TGCAGCGTTGCGGGGAGTAATCAGCCCCAGCATTTT.